This T cell receptor (beta chain) came from a study of breast tumors, draining lymph nodes, adjacent tissues. The trim removed 1 base at V and 2 bases at J, leaving 2 bases unmatched. The CDR3 runs to 14 residues. CDR1 is KGHSH and CDR2 is LQKENI in the germline V gene. Overall study findings and caveats: Tumor repertoires ranked between lymph nodes and nontumor tissue in diversity, with V and J gene preferences. The data were judged consistent with most tumor T cells coming from lymph node and expanding in tumor. Tumor and nontumor repertoires were significantly more similar in luminal-like than in basal-like breast cancer.

Each CDR3 protein gets one entry after TCRdb re-called the multiplex PCR reads with MiXCR. The table lists 150,000 to 250,000 distinct CDR3 sequences, roughly 29% of them singletons. Samples came from axillary lymph nodes draining the breast cancer. This clonotype appeared many times. Its cognate antigen is unknown. This clonotype was obtained from a female donor with breast cancer. Some clones in this sample may be carry-over from other donors' samples. The sample taken for sequencing was axillary lymph node tissue. This chain links TRBV18 with TRBJ2-7; 7 bases agree with TRBD1. The CDR3 DNA reads TGTGCCAGCTCACCACGACAGGGCACCTACGAGCAGTACTTC. This sequence encodes CASSPRQGTYEQYF.